This T cell receptor beta chain stems from a study of CD8+CD57+ T cells in acquired aplastic anemia. Study background: Roughly 3.1 ug was the average amount of DNA from sorted CD4+ and CD8+ cells. Study-wide results and limits: No significant patient-versus-control difference appeared in CD8+ Simpson's diversity. Both patients and controls carried the same twenty-nine CD8+ CDR3 sequences.

Individuals selected for sequencing had exhibited CD8+CD57+ cell expansion on flow cytometry. All patients had severe acquired aplastic anemia. Germline assignment: CDR1 SNHLY and CDR2 FYNNEI. V was trimmed by 0 bases and J by 5 bases, leaving 8 bases between them. This CDR3 is built from 13 residues. Profiling that covered TCR beta VDJ and CDR3 relied on genomic DNA as its template. One entry per CDR3 protein results from TCRdb running MiXCR on the reads. There are nearly 60,000 distinct CDR3 sequences in the sample; approximately 50% occur only once, and 16% lies in the top ten. Of note for this clonotype: Its target is unknown.

The chain uses TRBV2 and TRBJ2-7, with D possibly matching TRBD2 (5 bases). The receptor was derived from a human donor with aplastic anemia. The sequenced sample was sorted CD4+, CD8+, or CD8+CD57+ T cells (not recorded which) from PBMCs. Here the CDR3 DNA reads TGTGCCAGCAGTGAAGCTCTAGCCCACGAGCAGTACTTC. Protein product: CASSEALAHEQYF.